The 2 T cell receptor beta chains listed next were all sequenced from one sample in a study of blood T cell repertoires in COVID-19 (dated by TCRdb to 2020 to 2021). The library was built by means of the immunoSEQ multiplex PCR assay. TCRdb re-hosts the immuneACCESS table, in-frame sequences only. Its copies lack some clones; in the studies checked, an unresolved V gene accounts for under half of them, and the cause for the rest is not known. The sample yields 60,000 to 90,000 clones; roughly 84% were counted once. The ten largest clones add up to 3.5% to 4% of the sample. Sequenced: peripheral blood. Every receptor here comes from a man between 50 and 59 years old with acute or convalescent COVID-19.

The chain links TRBV19 to TRBJ2-3; D might be TRBD2 (6 bases). The CDR3 covers 15 residues. Germline CDR1 is LNHDA and CDR2 is SQIVND (reference sequence). V lost 6 bases to trimming and J lost 3 bases, with 16 bases between them. The CDR3: CASSPPGLRTDTQYF. The CDR3, as DNA: TGTGCCAGTAGCCCCCCGGGACTTCGGACAGATACGCAGTATTTT.

The rearrangement uses TRBV4-3 and TRBJ2-2, with TRBD2 identical over 9 bases. CDR3 length: 15 amino acids. The germline V gene encodes CDR1 LGHNA and CDR2 YSLEER. The V gene end was trimmed by 3 bases and the J gene end by 7 bases; junction bases not matched to a gene: 6. The CDR3 here is CASSQAGGGGGELFF. The CDR3 nucleotides are TGCGCCAGCAGCCAGGCGGGAGGGGGAGGCGGGGAGCTGTTTTTT.